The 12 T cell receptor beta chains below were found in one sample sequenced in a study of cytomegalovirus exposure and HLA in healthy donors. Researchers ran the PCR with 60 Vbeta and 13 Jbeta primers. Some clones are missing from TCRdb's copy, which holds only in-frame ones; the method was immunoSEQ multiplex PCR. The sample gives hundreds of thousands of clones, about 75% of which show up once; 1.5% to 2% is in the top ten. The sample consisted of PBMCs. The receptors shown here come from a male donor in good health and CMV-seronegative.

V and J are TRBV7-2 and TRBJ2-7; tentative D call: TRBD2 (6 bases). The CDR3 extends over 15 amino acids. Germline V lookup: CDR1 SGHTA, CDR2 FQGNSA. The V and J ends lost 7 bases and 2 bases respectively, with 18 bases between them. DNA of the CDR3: TGTGCCAGCACCACCCGGGACTCCCAGGCCTACGAGCAGTACTTC. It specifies CASTTRDSQAYEQYF.

As DNA, the CDR3 is TGCGCCAGCAGTCACGGACAGGGGGTTTTCAATTCACCCCTCCACTTT. Amino acids: CASSHGQGVFNSPLHF. The chain employs TRBV23-1 and TRBJ1-6; TRBD1 agrees at 10 bases. TRBV23-1 is filed as an ORF, its function uncertain. There are 16 residues in the CDR3. With 3 bases clipped from V and 7 bases from J, the junction kept 6 bases outside the gene matches.

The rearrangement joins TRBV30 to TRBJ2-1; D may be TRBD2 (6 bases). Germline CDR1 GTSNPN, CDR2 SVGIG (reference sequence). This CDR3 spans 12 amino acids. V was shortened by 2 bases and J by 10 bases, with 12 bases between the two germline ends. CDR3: CAWSRVAGEQFF. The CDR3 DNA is TGTGCCTGGAGTCGGGTCGCGGGAGAGCAGTTCTTC.

CDR3 DNA sequence: TGCGCCAGCAGGGGAGGGGCGGTTACCTACAATGAGCAGTTCTTC. It encodes CASRGGAVTYNEQFF. The rearrangement joins TRBV5-1 to TRBJ2-1; 7 nucleotides line up with TRBD2. V dropped 5 bases and J dropped 2; count of bases not matched to a gene: 7. Per the germline V gene, CDR1 is SGHRS and CDR2 is YFSETQ. This CDR3 is 15 amino acids long.

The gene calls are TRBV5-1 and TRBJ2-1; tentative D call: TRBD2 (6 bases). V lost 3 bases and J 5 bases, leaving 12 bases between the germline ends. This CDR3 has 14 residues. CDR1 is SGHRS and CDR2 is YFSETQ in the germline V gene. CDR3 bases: TGCGCCAGCAGCTCCGGGGGTTCGGACAATGAGCAGTTCTTC. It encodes CASSSGGSDNEQFF.

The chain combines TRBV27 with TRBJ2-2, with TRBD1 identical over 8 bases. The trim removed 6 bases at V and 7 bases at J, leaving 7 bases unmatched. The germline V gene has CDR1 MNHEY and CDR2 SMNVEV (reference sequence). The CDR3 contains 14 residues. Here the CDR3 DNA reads TGTGCCAGCAGCACAGGGGGTTGGGGCGGGGAGCTGTTTTTT. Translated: CASSTGGWGGELFF.

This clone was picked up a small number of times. For the CDR3, the DNA is TGTGCTAGTGGCTGGGGGGGCACCAATTCACCCCTCCACTTT. It codes for CASGWGGTNSPLHF. The chain combines TRBV12-5 with TRBJ1-6; tentative D call: TRBD1 (6 bases). V lost 6 bases to trimming and J lost 7 bases, with 13 bases between them. The CDR3 contains 14 residues. Germline CDR1 LGHNT, CDR2 FRNRAP.

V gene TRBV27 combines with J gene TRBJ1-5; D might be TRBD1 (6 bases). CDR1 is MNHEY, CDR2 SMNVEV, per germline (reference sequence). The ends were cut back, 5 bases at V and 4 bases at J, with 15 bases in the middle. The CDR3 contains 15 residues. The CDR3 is CASSLRGGANQPQHF. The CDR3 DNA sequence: TGTGCCAGCAGTCTCCGGGGGGGGGCGAATCAGCCCCAGCATTTT.

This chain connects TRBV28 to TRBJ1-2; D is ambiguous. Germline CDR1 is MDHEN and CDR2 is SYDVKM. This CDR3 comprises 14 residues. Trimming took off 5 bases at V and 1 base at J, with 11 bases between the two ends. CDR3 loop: CASSQDWGNYGYTF. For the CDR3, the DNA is TGTGCCAGCAGTCAGGACTGGGGTAACTATGGCTACACCTTC.

CDR3 protein: CASSAYPAGIQNTEAFF. The CDR3 DNA reads TGTGCCAGCAGTGCCTACCCGGCCGGGATTCAGAACACTGAAGCTTTCTTT. The gene calls are TRBV2 and TRBJ1-1, with D uncertain. The CDR3 contains 17 residues. Germline V gene sequence: CDR1 SNHLY, CDR2 FYNNEI. V dropped 4 bases and J dropped 1 base, with 19 bases sitting between them.

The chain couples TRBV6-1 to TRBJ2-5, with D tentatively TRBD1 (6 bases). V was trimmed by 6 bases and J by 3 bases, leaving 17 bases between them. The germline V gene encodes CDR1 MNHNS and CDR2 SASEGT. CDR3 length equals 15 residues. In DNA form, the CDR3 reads TGTGCCAGCAGGAGGGGACACGCCCGAGAAGAGACCCAGTACTTC. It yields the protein CASRRGHAREETQYF.

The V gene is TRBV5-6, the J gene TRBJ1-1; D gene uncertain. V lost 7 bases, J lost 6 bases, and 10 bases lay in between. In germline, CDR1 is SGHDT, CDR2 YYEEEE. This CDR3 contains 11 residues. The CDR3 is CASCRGAEAFF. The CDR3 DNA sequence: TGTGCCAGCTGTCGAGGAGCTGAAGCTTTCTTT.